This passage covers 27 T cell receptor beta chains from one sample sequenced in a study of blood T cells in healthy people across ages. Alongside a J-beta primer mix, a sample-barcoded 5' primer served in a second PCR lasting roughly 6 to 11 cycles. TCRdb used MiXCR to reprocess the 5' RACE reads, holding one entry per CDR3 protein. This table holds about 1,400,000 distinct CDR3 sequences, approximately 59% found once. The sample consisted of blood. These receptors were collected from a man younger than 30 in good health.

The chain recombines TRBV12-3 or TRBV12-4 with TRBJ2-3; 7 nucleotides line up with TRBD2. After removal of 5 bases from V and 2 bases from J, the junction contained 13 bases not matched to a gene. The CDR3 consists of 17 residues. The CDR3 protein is CASSLPPLAGPTDTQYF. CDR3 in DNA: TGTGCCAGCAGTCTACCACCCTTAGCGGGCCCCACAGATACGCAGTATTTT.

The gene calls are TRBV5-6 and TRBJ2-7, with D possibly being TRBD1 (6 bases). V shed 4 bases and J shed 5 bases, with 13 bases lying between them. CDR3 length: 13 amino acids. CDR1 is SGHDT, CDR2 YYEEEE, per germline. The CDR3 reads CASSRGQTDEQYF. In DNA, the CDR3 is TGTGCCAGCAGCCGCGGACAGACCGACGAGCAGTACTTC.

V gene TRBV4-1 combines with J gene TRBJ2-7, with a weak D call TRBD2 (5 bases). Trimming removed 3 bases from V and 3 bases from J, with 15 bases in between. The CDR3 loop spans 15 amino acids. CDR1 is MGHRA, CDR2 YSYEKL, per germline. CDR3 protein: CASSHPVSGSYEQYF. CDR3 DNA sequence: TGCGCCAGCAGCCACCCCGTATCGGGGAGCTACGAGCAGTACTTC.

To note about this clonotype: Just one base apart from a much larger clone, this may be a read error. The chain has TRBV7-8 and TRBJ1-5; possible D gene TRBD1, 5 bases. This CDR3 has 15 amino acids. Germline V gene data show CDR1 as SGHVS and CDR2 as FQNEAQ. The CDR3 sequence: CASSLGGFPNRPQHF. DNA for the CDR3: TGTGCCAGCAGCTTAGGGGGGTTTCCAAATCGGCCCCAGCATTTT.

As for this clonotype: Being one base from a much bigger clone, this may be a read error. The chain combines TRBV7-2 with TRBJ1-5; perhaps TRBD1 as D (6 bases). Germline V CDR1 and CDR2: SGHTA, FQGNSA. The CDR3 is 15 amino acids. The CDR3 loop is CASRSNAGDNHPQHF. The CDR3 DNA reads TGTGCCAGCAGAAGTAACGCAGGGGACAATCACCCCCAGCATTTT.

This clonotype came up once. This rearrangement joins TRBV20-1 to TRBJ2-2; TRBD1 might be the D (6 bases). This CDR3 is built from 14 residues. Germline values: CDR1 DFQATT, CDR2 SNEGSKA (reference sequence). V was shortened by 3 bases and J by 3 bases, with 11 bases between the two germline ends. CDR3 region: CSARRPGDTGELFF. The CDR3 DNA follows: TGCAGTGCTAGGCGGCCAGGGGACACCGGGGAGCTGTTTTTT.

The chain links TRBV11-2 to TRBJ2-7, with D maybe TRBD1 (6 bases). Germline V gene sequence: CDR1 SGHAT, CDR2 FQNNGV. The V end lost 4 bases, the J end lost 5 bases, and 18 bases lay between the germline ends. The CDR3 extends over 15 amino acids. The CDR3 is CASSSVSGTLDEQYF. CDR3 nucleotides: TGTGCCAGCAGCTCCGTTTCCGGGACACTCGACGAGCAGTACTTC.

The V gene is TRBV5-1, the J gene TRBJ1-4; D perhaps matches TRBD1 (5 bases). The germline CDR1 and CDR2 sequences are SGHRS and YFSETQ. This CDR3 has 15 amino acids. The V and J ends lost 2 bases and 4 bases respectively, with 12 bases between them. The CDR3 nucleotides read TGCGCCAGCAGCTTCCAGGGAGGGGATAATGAAAAACTGTTTTTT. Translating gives CASSFQGGDNEKLFF. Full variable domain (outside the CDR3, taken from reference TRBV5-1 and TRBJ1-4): KAGVTQTPRYLIKTRGQQVTLSCSPISGHRSVSWYQQTPGQGLQFLFEYFSETQRNKGNFPGRFSGRQFSNSRSEMNVSTLELGDSALYLCASSFQGGDNEKLFFGSGTQLSVL.

The CDR3 protein is CSARGDRGHTEAFF. For the CDR3, the DNA is TGCAGTGCTAGAGGGGACAGGGGGCACACTGAAGCTTTCTTT. The V gene is TRBV20-1, the J gene TRBJ1-1, with 12 bases aligning to TRBD1. V shed 1 base, J shed 3 bases, and the junction held 0 bases outside the gene matches. The CDR3 has 14 residues. Germline V gene data show CDR1 as DFQATT and CDR2 as SNEGSKA (reference sequence).

As DNA, the CDR3 is TGTGCCAGCAGCCCGACAGATTCTAGCACAGATACGCAGTATTTT. Encoded protein: CASSPTDSSTDTQYF. This chain links TRBV27 with TRBJ2-3, with a possible D match to TRBD1 (5 bases). Deletions cut 6 bases from V and 0 bases from J, with 13 bases between. This CDR3 has 15 amino acids. Looked up from germline, CDR1 is MNHEY and CDR2 is SMNVEV (reference sequence).

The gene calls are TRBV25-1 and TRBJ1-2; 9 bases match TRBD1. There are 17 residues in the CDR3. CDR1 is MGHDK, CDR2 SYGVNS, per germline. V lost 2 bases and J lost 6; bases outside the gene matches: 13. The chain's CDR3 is CASSETYVDRGKDGYTF. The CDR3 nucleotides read TGTGCCAGCAGTGAAACCTACGTCGACAGGGGGAAAGATGGCTACACCTTC.

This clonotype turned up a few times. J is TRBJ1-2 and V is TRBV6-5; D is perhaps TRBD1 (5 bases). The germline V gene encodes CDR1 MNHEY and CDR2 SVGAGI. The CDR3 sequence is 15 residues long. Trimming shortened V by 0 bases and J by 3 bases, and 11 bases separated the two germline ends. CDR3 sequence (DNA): TGTGCCAGCAGTTACTCCCCGGCAGGGTACTATGGCTACACCTTC. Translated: CASSYSPAGYYGYTF.

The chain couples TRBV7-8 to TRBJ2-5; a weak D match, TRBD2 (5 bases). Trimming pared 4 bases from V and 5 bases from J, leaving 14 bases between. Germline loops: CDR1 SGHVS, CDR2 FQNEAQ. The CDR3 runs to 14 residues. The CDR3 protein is CASSSQWGEETQYF. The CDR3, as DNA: TGTGCCAGCAGCTCTCAATGGGGAGAGGAGACCCAGTACTTC.

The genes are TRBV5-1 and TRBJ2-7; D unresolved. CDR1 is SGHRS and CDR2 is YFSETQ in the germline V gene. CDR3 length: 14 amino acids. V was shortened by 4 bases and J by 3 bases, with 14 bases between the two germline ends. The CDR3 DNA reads TGCGCCAGCAGCCTTCTCCCCGACGGCTACGAGCAGTACTTC. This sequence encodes CASSLLPDGYEQYF.

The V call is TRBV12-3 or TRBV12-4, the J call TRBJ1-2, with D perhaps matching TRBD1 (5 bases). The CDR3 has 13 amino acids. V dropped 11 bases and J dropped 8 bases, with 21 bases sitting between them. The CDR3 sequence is CASAGTPWRGYTF. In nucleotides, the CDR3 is TGTGCCTCTGCCGGGACCCCCTGGCGGGGCTACACCTTC.

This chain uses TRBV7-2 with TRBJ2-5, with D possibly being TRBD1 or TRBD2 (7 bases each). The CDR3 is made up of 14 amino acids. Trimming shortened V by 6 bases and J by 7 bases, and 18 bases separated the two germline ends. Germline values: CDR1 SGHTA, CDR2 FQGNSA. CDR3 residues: CASRLPGGGGTQYF. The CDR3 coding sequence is TGTGCCAGCAGGCTTCCAGGGGGAGGGGGGACCCAGTACTTC.

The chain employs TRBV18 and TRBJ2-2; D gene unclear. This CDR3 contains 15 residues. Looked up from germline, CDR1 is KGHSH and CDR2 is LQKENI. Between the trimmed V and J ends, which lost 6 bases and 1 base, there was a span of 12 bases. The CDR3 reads CASSTEQLNTGELFF. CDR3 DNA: TGTGCCAGCTCGACGGAGCAGTTGAACACCGGGGAGCTGTTTTTT.

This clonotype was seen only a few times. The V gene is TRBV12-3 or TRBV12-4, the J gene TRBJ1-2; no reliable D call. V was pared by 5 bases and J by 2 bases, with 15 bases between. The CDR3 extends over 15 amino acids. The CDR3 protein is CASSPSGRINYGYTF. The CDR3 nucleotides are TGTGCCAGCAGTCCCTCAGGACGGATAAACTATGGCTACACCTTC.

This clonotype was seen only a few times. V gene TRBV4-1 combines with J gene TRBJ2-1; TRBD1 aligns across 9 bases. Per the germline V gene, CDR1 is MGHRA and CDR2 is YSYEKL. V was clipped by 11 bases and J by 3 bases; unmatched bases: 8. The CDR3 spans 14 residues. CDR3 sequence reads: CAGSPGQGYNEQFF. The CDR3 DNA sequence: TGCGCCGGAAGCCCGGGACAGGGCTACAATGAGCAGTTCTTC.

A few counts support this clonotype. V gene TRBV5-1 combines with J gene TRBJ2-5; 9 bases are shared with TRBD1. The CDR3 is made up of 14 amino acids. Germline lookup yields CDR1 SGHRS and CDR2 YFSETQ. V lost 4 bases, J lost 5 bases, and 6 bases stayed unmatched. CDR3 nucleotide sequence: TGCGCCAGCAGCGCGGGACAGGGCGGCGAGACCCAGTACTTC. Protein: CASSAGQGGETQYF.

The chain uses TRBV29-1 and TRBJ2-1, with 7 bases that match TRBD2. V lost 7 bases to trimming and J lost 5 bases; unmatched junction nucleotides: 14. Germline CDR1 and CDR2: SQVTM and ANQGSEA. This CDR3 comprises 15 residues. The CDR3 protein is CSAPRRLAADNEQFF. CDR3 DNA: TGCAGCGCCCCCCGAAGGCTAGCGGCTGACAATGAGCAGTTCTTC.

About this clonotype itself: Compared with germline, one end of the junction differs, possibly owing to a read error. The chain's CDR3 is CASSLGTASREQYF. Here the CDR3 DNA reads TGTGCTAGCAGTTTGGGGACAGCCTCACGCGAGCAGTACTTC. The chain carries TRBV12-3 or TRBV12-4 and TRBJ2-4; 7 bases fit TRBD1. The last part of the DNA fits TRBJ2-7 better; the J call may be wrong. This CDR3 region has 14 residues.

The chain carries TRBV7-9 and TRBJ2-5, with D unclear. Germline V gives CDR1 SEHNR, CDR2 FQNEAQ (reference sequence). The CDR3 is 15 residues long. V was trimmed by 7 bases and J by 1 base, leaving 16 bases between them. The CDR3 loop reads CASIRSASTQETQYF. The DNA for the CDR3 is TGTGCCAGCATCCGGAGCGCAAGTACCCAAGAGACCCAGTACTTC. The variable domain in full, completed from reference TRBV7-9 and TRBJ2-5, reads DTGVSQNPRHKITKRGQNVTFRCDPISEHNRLYWYRQTLGQGPEFLTYFQNEAQLEKSRLLSDRFSAERPKGSFSTLEIQRTEQGDSAMYLCASIRSASTQETQYFGPGTRLLVL.

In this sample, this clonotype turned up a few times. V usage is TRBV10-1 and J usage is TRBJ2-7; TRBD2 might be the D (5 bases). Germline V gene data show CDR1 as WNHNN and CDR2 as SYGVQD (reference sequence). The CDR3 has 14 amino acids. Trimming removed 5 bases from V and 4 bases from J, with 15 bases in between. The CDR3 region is CASSTGRLLYEQYF. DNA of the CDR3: TGCGCCAGCAGTACGGGGAGATTACTTTACGAGCAGTACTTC.

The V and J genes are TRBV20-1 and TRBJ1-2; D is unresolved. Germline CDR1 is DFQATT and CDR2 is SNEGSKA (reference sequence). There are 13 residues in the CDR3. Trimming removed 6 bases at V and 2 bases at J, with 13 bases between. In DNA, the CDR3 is TGCAGTGCCTTGGGGTATACGAACTATGGCTACACCTTC. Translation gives CSALGYTNYGYTF.

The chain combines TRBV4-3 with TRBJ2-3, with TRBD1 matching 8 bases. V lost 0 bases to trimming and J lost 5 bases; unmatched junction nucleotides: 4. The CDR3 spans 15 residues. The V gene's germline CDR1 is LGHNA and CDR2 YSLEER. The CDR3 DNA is TGCGCCAGCAGCCAAGAACAGGGGGAACTAGATACGCAGTATTTT. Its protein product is CASSQEQGELDTQYF.

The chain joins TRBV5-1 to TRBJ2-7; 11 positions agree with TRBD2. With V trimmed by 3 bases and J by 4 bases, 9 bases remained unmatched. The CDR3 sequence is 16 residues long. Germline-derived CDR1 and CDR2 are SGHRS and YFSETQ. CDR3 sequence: CASSSTSGAHSYEQYF. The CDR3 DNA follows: TGCGCCAGCAGCTCGACTAGCGGGGCCCATTCTTACGAGCAGTACTTC.